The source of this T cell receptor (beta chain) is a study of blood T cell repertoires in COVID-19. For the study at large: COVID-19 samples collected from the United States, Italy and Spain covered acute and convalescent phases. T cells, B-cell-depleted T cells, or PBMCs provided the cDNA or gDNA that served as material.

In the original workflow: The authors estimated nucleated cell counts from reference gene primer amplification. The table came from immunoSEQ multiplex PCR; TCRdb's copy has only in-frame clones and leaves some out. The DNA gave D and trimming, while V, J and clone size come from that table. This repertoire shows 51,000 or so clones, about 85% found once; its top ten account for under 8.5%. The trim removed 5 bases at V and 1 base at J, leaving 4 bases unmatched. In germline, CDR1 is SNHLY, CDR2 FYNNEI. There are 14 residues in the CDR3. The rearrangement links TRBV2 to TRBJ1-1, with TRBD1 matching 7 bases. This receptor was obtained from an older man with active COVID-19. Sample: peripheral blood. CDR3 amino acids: CASSRDSRNTEAFF. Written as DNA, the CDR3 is TGTGCCAGCAGTAGGGACAGCAGGAACACTGAAGCTTTCTTT.